Below are 17 T cell receptor beta chains sequenced from a single sample in a study of blood T cells in healthy people across ages. A second PCR of 7 to 11 cycles used a sample-barcoded 5' primer and a J-beta primer mix. TCRdb redid the calling of the 5' RACE reads with MiXCR, one entry per CDR3 protein. The sample records hundreds of thousands of distinct CDR3 sequences, about 30% being singletons. The specimen sequenced was blood. The source of these receptors is a woman older than 75 in good health.

The chain combines TRBV5-1 with TRBJ1-1; 7 nucleotides line up with TRBD1. J was trimmed by 2 bases and V by 7 bases; bases with no gene match: 8. Germline V lookup: CDR1 SGHRS, CDR2 YFSETQ. This CDR3 is built from 14 residues. In nucleotides, the CDR3 is TGCGCCAGCGGTCAGGGGGGGGAAAACACTGAAGCTTTCTTT. Amino acid sequence: CASGQGGENTEAFF.

V is TRBV7-2 and J is TRBJ2-4, with a tentative D call TRBD1 (6 bases). The V and J ends lost 2 bases and 7 bases respectively, with 12 bases between them. The CDR3 is made up of 14 amino acids. The germline V gene has CDR1 SGHTA and CDR2 FQGNSA. CDR3 nucleotide sequence: TGTGCCAGCAGCTTACAGGGGTTCTACAACATTCAGTACTTC. Its translation: CASSLQGFYNIQYF.

The rearrangement uses TRBV27 and TRBJ1-6, with TRBD1 matching over 10 bases. CDR1 MNHEY and CDR2 SMNVEV come from the germline V gene (reference sequence). CDR3 length: 15 amino acids. V lost 6 bases and J lost 5; bases outside the gene matches: 4. The CDR3 loop reads CASRGQGSDNSPLHF. The CDR3 coding sequence is TGTGCCAGCAGGGGACAGGGGTCAGATAATTCACCCCTCCACTTT.

This clonotype was seen repeatedly, ten times or more. This chain links TRBV6-2 or TRBV6-3 with TRBJ1-5; D might be TRBD1 (5 bases). Per the germline V gene, CDR1 is MNHEY and CDR2 is SVGEGT. The V gene lost 3 bases and the J gene lost 7 bases, with 7 bases spanning the gap. This CDR3 region has 12 residues. CDR3 in amino acids: CASSYGDQPQHF. As DNA, the CDR3 is TGTGCCAGCAGTTATGGGGACCAGCCCCAGCATTTT.

This clonotype was recorded at least ten times. The chain employs TRBV20-1 and TRBJ2-7, with TRBD1 matching over 10 bases. This CDR3 region has 13 residues. Germline trimming cut 5 bases from V and 3 bases from J; bases unmatched to any gene: 4. Germline-derived CDR1 and CDR2 are DFQATT and SNEGSKA (reference sequence). The CDR3 reads CSADRDRGYEQYF. The CDR3 nucleotides are TGCAGTGCTGACCGGGACAGGGGCTACGAGCAGTACTTC.

This clonotype was counted at least ten times. This chain links TRBV4-1 with TRBJ1-1, with D unclear. Germline V CDR1 and CDR2: MGHRA, YSYEKL. The CDR3 totals 12 residues. V gave up 1 base and J gave up 8 bases, with 8 bases separating them. The CDR3 DNA reads TGCGCCAGCAGCCAAGGGGCAGACGAAGCTTTCTTT. Translation gives CASSQGADEAFF.

The V gene is TRBV6-2 or TRBV6-3, the J gene TRBJ2-5; 11 bases match TRBD2. V was clipped by 8 bases and J by 3 bases; unmatched bases: 8. Germline V gene sequence: CDR1 MNHEY, CDR2 SVGEGT. CDR3 size: 15 residues. DNA for the CDR3: TGTGCCAGCGGCCGGGCGACTAGCGGGAAAGAGACCCAGTACTTC. Translating it yields CASGRATSGKETQYF.

J is TRBJ2-1 and V is TRBV5-6; 10 positions match TRBD2. The CDR3 length is 17 residues. Germline assignment: CDR1 SGHDT and CDR2 YYEEEE. V trimming: 0 bases; J trimming: 7 bases; junction bases outside the gene matches: 10. As DNA, the CDR3 is TGTGCCAGCAGCTTGGTATTCGGAGCGGGGGGGCCGAATGAGCAGTTCTTC. This translates into CASSLVFGAGGPNEQFF.

With regard to this clonotype: An end of the junction does not agree with germline; a read error may underlie this. This CDR3 reads CASSSTSSNTGELFF. The CDR3 region has the DNA TGTGCTAGCAGCTCGACTAGCTCGAACACCGGGGAGCTGTTTTTT. The chain uses TRBV7-7 and TRBJ2-2, with 7 bases fitting TRBD2. The CDR3 totals 15 residues. The germline CDR1 and CDR2 sequences are SSHAT and FNYEAQ (reference sequence).

CDR3 protein: CASSQASSPEAFF. The CDR3 DNA follows: TGTGCCAGCAGCCAAGCTTCATCCCCTGAAGCTTTCTTT. The rearrangement links TRBV3-1 to TRBJ1-1; no definite D call. V dropped 1 base and J dropped 6 bases, with 9 bases sitting between them. The germline V gene encodes CDR1 LGHDT and CDR2 YNNKEL (reference sequence). The CDR3 length is 13 residues.

This clonotype was seen ten or more times. This sequence joins TRBV29-1 and TRBJ1-2, with 8 bases that match TRBD1. This CDR3 has 13 residues. From germline, CDR1 is SQVTM and CDR2 ANQGSEA. With 6 bases clipped from V and 7 bases from J, the junction kept 10 bases outside the gene matches. The CDR3 loop reads CSVIRTGIGGYTF. CDR3 sequence (DNA): TGCAGCGTCATTCGGACAGGGATAGGTGGCTACACCTTC.

The J gene is TRBJ1-6, the V gene TRBV5-1, with D perhaps matching TRBD1 (5 bases). Germline CDR1 is SGHRS and CDR2 is YFSETQ. This CDR3 is built from 15 residues. Trimming took off 1 base at V and 10 bases at J, with 15 bases between the two ends. CDR3 amino acids: CASSLKGQGGSPLHF. CDR3 bases: TGCGCCAGCAGCTTGAAAGGGCAGGGAGGGTCACCCCTCCACTTT.

This chain uses TRBV28 with TRBJ2-3; D gene uncertain. This CDR3 comprises 14 residues. The germline V gene has CDR1 MDHEN and CDR2 SYDVKM. Trimming stripped 6 bases from V and 2 bases from J, with 12 bases between. The chain's CDR3 is CASRSGANTDTQYF. In nucleotides, the CDR3 is TGTGCCAGCAGATCAGGAGCGAACACAGATACGCAGTATTTT.

As to this clonotype: A read error may be the cause here, since a much bigger clone is one base away. The V call is TRBV20-1, the J call TRBJ2-1, with no clear D. CDR1 is DFQATT, CDR2 SNEGSKA, per germline (reference sequence). The CDR3 sequence is 13 residues long. Trimming shortened V by 0 bases and J by 8 bases, and 11 bases separated the two germline ends. CDR3 in DNA: TGCAGTGCTAGAGACCCGTTTGGATATGAGCAGTTCTTC. It encodes CSARDPFGYEQFF.

Ten or more counts support this clonotype. V usage is TRBV5-1 and J usage is TRBJ1-2; D gene ambiguous. Germline CDR1 is SGHRS and CDR2 is YFSETQ. CDR3 size: 15 residues. With 3 bases removed from V and 7 bases from J, the gap between germline ends came to 19 bases. CDR3 sequence reads: CASSYHSRSVPGYTF. In DNA form, the CDR3 reads TGCGCCAGCAGCTACCACTCCCGGAGTGTTCCTGGCTACACCTTC.

This clonotype was recorded a few times. A much larger clone lies a single base off, so this may be a read error. The V and J genes are TRBV4-3 and TRBJ2-5, with a tentative D call TRBD2 (6 bases). The CDR3 consists of 15 residues. The germline V gene has CDR1 LGHNA and CDR2 YSLEER. The V end was cut by 0 bases, the J end by 6 bases, with 14 bases between. The DNA of the CDR3 is TGCGCCAGCAGCCAAGATCCTAGCGAGGAACAGACCCAGTACTTC. Translating it yields CASSQDPSEEQTQYF.

V is TRBV28 and J is TRBJ2-6; D is ambiguous. Germline V gene lookup returns CDR1 MDHEN and CDR2 SYDVKM. This CDR3 is built from 17 residues. Deletions cut 5 bases from V and 0 bases from J, with 14 bases between. CDR3 bases: TGTGCCAGCAGTCGCACTCGGACCGGCTCTGGGGCCAACGTCCTGACTTTC. Amino acid sequence: CASSRTRTGSGANVLTF.